A single sample is the source of the 17 T cell receptor beta chains below, sequenced in a study of OX40 agonist ivuxolimab in advanced cancers. The assay was immunoSEQ multiplex PCR, and TCRdb's table has in-frame clones only and misses some. The sample has 70,000 to 80,000 clones, about 94% seen once. The source material was CD4+ or CD8+ T cells sorted from blood, sampled in a trial of the OX40 agonist ivuxolimab. The receptor set was obtained from an adult with an advanced solid tumor such as melanoma, head and neck, liver or kidney cancer.

The J gene is TRBJ2-5, the V gene TRBV11-2, with 8 bases matching TRBD1. The CDR3 has 16 amino acids. Per the germline V gene, CDR1 is SGHAT and CDR2 is FQNNGV. J gave up 2 bases and V 6 bases, and 11 bases lay outside the gene matches. Here the CDR3 DNA reads TGTGCCAGCAGTCCCCGGTTCCAGGGGGCACAAGAGACCCAGTACTTC. Amino acids: CASSPRFQGAQETQYF.

V gene TRBV9 combines with J gene TRBJ2-7, with D possibly matching TRBD2 (5 bases). With 0 bases removed from V and 6 bases from J, the gap between germline ends came to 16 bases. Germline V gene data show CDR1 as SGDLS and CDR2 as YYNGEE. CDR3 length equals 15 residues. This chain's CDR3 is CASSVEGSGRSEQYF. The CDR3 nucleotides are TGTGCCAGCAGCGTAGAAGGGTCGGGGAGATCCGAGCAGTACTTC.

This clone was picked up a small number of times. The chain couples TRBV12-5 to TRBJ1-1; D gene unclear. The CDR3 spans 13 residues. Trimming pared 7 bases from V and 3 bases from J, leaving 12 bases between. Germline V gives CDR1 LGHNT, CDR2 FRNRAP. CDR3 nucleotide sequence: TGTGCTAGTGCCCGTTCGAGTTACACTGAAGCTTTCTTT. This codes for CASARSSYTEAFF. Together with reference TRBV12-5 and TRBJ1-1, the CDR3 gives the full variable domain: DARVTQTPRHKVTEMGQEVTMRCQPILGHNTVFWYRQTMMQGLELLAYFRNRAPLDDSGMPKDRFSAEMPDATLATLKIQPSEPRDSAVYFCASARSSYTEAFFGQGTRLTVV.

This chain uses TRBV5-8 with TRBJ2-1; no firm D call. Per germline, CDR1 SGHTS and CDR2 YDEGEE. V lost 4 bases and J 13 bases, leaving 9 bases between the germline ends. This CDR3 has 10 amino acids. The CDR3 DNA reads as TGTGCCAGCAGCCCCTTTGCCCAGTTCTTC. It is translated as CASSPFAQFF.

This sequence joins TRBV5-1 and TRBJ2-1; 9 positions agree with TRBD2. J was trimmed by 5 bases and V by 0 bases; bases with no gene match: 3. Germline CDR1 and CDR2: SGHRS and YFSETQ. The CDR3 length is 15 residues. This chain's CDR3 is CASSLVPSGNNEQFF. The CDR3 DNA reads TGCGCCAGCAGCTTGGTGCCTAGCGGGAACAATGAGCAGTTCTTC.

J is TRBJ2-7 and V is TRBV14; TRBD1 matches 9 bases. With 1 base clipped from V and 4 bases from J, the junction kept 8 bases outside the gene matches. From germline, CDR1 is SGHDN and CDR2 FVKESK. The CDR3 sequence is 16 residues long. The CDR3 nucleotides read TGTGCCAGCAGCCAAGTTCCCCGGGACAGGGCTTACGAGCAGTACTTC. This codes for CASSQVPRDRAYEQYF.

The chain recombines TRBV5-5 with TRBJ1-2; D gene unclear. The germline gives CDR1 SGHKS, CDR2 YYEKEE (reference sequence). This CDR3 comprises 13 residues. V dropped 3 bases and J dropped 7 bases, with 13 bases sitting between them. The CDR3 loop is CASSWERETGYTF. CDR3 DNA sequence: TGTGCCAGCAGCTGGGAGAGAGAGACTGGCTACACCTTC. Full variable domain (rest looked up from reference TRBV5-5 and TRBJ1-2): DAGVTQSPTHLIKTRGQQVTLRCSPISGHKSVSWYQQVLGQGPQFIFQYYEKEERGRGNFPDRFSARQFPNYSSELNVNALLLGDSALYLCASSWERETGYTFGSGTRLTVV.

This rearrangement joins TRBV7-6 to TRBJ1-4; tentatively, D is TRBD1 (6 bases). The CDR3 contains 15 residues. V lost 5 bases to trimming and J lost 2 bases, with 12 bases between them. CDR1 SGHVS and CDR2 FNYEAQ come from the germline V gene. In DNA, the CDR3 is TGTGCCAGCAGCCCCAACAGGGCGACTAATGAAAAACTGTTTTTT. It yields the protein CASSPNRATNEKLFF.

The rearrangement links TRBV4-1 to TRBJ2-5, with TRBD2 identical over 13 bases. Germline loops: CDR1 MGHRA, CDR2 YSYEKL. This CDR3 contains 17 residues. V trimming: 4 bases; J trimming: 2 bases; junction bases outside the gene matches: 7. CDR3 coding DNA: TGCGCCAGCAGCCGATCCGGGACTAGCGGGATTCAAGAGACCCAGTACTTC. It specifies CASSRSGTSGIQETQYF.

This clone has a single count. The chain joins TRBV9 to TRBJ1-2; 7 bases are shared with TRBD1. V lost 0 bases, J lost 6 bases, and 5 bases stayed unmatched. Germline-derived CDR1 and CDR2 are SGDLS and YYNGEE. This CDR3 is 14 amino acids long. CDR3 in DNA: TGTGCCAGCAGCGTAGCCGGACAGGTGGATGGCTACACCTTC. This encodes CASSVAGQVDGYTF.

V is TRBV11-2 and J is TRBJ1-5; D might be TRBD1 (5 bases). The germline V and J ends were trimmed by 5 bases and 4 bases, with 21 bases remaining between them. The CDR3 sequence is 17 residues long. The germline V gene encodes CDR1 SGHAT and CDR2 FQNNGV. Written as DNA, the CDR3 is TGTGCCAGCAGCCCGGGGGGAGAGGGAAGGGGAAATCAGCCCCAGCATTTT. Its translation is CASSPGGEGRGNQPQHF. The full variable domain, with the rest looked up from reference TRBV11-2 and TRBJ1-5, is EAGVAQSPRYKIIEKRQSVAFWCNPISGHATLYWYQQILGQGPKLLIQFQNNGVVDDSQLPKDRFSAERLKGVDSTLKIQPAKLEDSAVYLCASSPGGEGRGNQPQHFGDGTRLSIL.

In DNA, the CDR3 is TGTGCCAGCAGCTTATCGGGCGATAAAACTGGAAACACCATATATTTT. Residues: CASSLSGDKTGNTIYF. This rearrangement joins TRBV7-2 to TRBJ1-3; D gene ambiguous. Trimming left V 2 bases short and J 2 bases short, with 13 bases between. In germline, CDR1 is SGHTA, CDR2 FQGNSA. The CDR3 has 16 amino acids.

This clone was seen only once. V usage is TRBV5-1 and J usage is TRBJ2-5; no clear D gene. The CDR3 extends over 15 amino acids. Trimming removed 0 bases at V and 0 bases at J, with 9 bases between. Germline V gene data show CDR1 as SGHRS and CDR2 as YFSETQ. The CDR3 DNA is TGCGCCAGCAGCTTGGACCTAGGGTACCAAGAGACCCAGTACTTC. This translates into CASSLDLGYQETQYF.

This clone was observed a single time. This chain uses TRBV7-2 with TRBJ2-7; 10 bases align to TRBD2. The germline V gene encodes CDR1 SGHTA and CDR2 FQGNSA. The CDR3 has 17 amino acids. J lost 3 bases, V lost 2 bases, and 10 bases had no gene match. Here the CDR3 DNA reads TGTGCCAGCAGCTTACCTTTGAGGACTAGCGGTAACTACGAGCAGTACTTC. This gives the protein CASSLPLRTSGNYEQYF.

This clone has just one count. V and J are TRBV7-9 and TRBJ2-2; a weak D match, TRBD2 (6 bases). V lost 3 bases and J lost 1, with 9 bases in between. This CDR3 spans 15 amino acids. Looked up from germline, CDR1 is SEHNR and CDR2 is FQNEAQ (reference sequence). CDR3 residues: CASSFQRVNTGELFF. For the CDR3, the DNA is TGTGCCAGCAGCTTTCAGCGGGTGAACACCGGGGAGCTGTTTTTT.

V and J are TRBV5-6 and TRBJ2-1, with TRBD2 matching over 14 bases. The CDR3 loop spans 17 amino acids. From germline, CDR1 is SGHDT and CDR2 YYEEEE. Trimming cost V 0 bases and J 11 bases; bases outside gene matches: 10. The CDR3 region has the DNA TGTGCCAGCAGCTTGGTAATGACAGGACTAGCGGGAGGCCAGCAGTTCTTC. Protein: CASSLVMTGLAGGQQFF.

The chain links TRBV7-9 to TRBJ2-6, with D unresolved. Germline V lookup: CDR1 SEHNR, CDR2 FQNEAQ (reference sequence). This CDR3 is 16 amino acids long. V was trimmed by 5 bases and J by 1 base, leaving 12 bases between them. The CDR3 region is CASSLVRLSGANVLTF. As DNA, the CDR3 is TGTGCCAGCAGCCTAGTGCGGTTATCTGGGGCCAACGTCCTGACTTTC.